The 14 T cell receptor beta chains below all came from one sample that was sequenced in a study of cytomegalovirus exposure and HLA in healthy donors. PCR primers comprised 60 Vbeta and 13 Jbeta primers. TCRdb keeps only in-frame clones here, not all; method: immunoSEQ multiplex PCR. This table holds approximately 190,000 clones, 80% to 90% found once. Sequenced material: PBMCs. Source of these receptors: a man in his forties in good health and CMV-seropositive.

This chain joins TRBV30 and TRBJ2-1; TRBD2 is a possible D gene (6 bases). V dropped 5 bases and J dropped 1 base, with 15 bases sitting between them. The germline V gene encodes CDR1 GTSNPN and CDR2 SVGIG (reference sequence). This CDR3 contains 15 residues. This CDR3 is CAWGRGIGSYNEQFF. The CDR3 DNA follows: TGTGCCTGGGGTCGGGGGATAGGTTCCTACAATGAGCAGTTCTTC.

The sample holds one count of this clone. The rearrangement uses TRBV5-4 and TRBJ2-1; 11 positions match TRBD2. V lost 5 bases, J lost 3 bases, and 7 bases stayed unmatched. The CDR3 runs 16 residues. In germline, CDR1 is SGHNT, CDR2 YYREEE (reference sequence). CDR3 loop: CASRRGTSGNYNEQFF. The CDR3 bases are TGTGCCAGCAGGCGGGGGACTAGCGGAAACTACAATGAGCAGTTCTTC.

V is TRBV9 and J is TRBJ2-7; 10 bases are shared with TRBD1. The CDR3 has 12 residues. J gave up 13 bases and V 2 bases, and 6 bases lay outside the gene matches. CDR1 and CDR2 from the germline V gene are SGDLS and YYNGEE. CDR3 bases: TGTGCCAGCAGCGTTGACAGGGGGCCTAAATACTTC. Residues: CASSVDRGPKYF.

CDR3 amino acids: CASSYSSVNNEQFF. The CDR3, as DNA: TGTGCCAGCAGTTACTCTTCCGTAAACAATGAGCAGTTCTTC. This rearrangement joins TRBV6-6 to TRBJ2-1; D is unclear. The length of the CDR3 is 14 residues. Germline CDR1 reads MNHNY; CDR2 reads SVGAGI (reference sequence). V was clipped by 0 bases and J by 5 bases, with 8 bases between them.

This chain connects TRBV19 to TRBJ2-5; the D gene is possibly TRBD1 (6 bases). The J call may be wrong; the DNA end is better matched by TRBJ2-7. Germline V gene sequence: CDR1 LNHDA, CDR2 SQIVND (reference sequence). The CDR3 runs 15 residues. The CDR3 spells CASSPLQGTFYEQYF. For the CDR3, the DNA is TGTGCCAGTAGTCCATTACAGGGTACATTCTACGAGCAGTACTTC.

This chain joins TRBV10-2 and TRBJ2-7; D ambiguous. CDR1 and CDR2 from the germline V gene are WSHSY and SAAADI. This CDR3 has 16 amino acids. Trimming shortened V by 3 bases and J by 7 bases, and 22 bases separated the two germline ends. This CDR3 reads CASSEVLDWSTREQYF. CDR3 nucleotide sequence: TGCGCCAGCAGTGAAGTTCTAGACTGGTCTACGCGGGAGCAGTACTTC.

The chain employs TRBV27 and TRBJ1-5; no firm D call. The length of the CDR3 is 16 residues. In germline, CDR1 is MNHEY, CDR2 SMNVEV (reference sequence). Between the trimmed V and J ends, which lost 6 bases and 0 bases, there was a span of 15 bases. The CDR3 bases are TGTGCCAGCAGGGAGGGCCGATTAAATAGCAATCAGCCCCAGCATTTT. This encodes CASREGRLNSNQPQHF.

A few counts support this clone. The chain couples TRBV5-1 to TRBJ1-1; weak D call: TRBD1 (5 bases). CDR1 SGHRS and CDR2 YFSETQ come from the germline V gene. The length of the CDR3 is 13 residues. Trimming left V 2 bases short and J 4 bases short, with 9 bases between. The CDR3 sequence is CASSFRVSTEAFF. The DNA for the CDR3 is TGCGCCAGCAGCTTCAGGGTCTCCACTGAAGCTTTCTTT.

Points on this clone: Other DNA sequences from this sample encode an identical CDR3 as well. The chain combines TRBV5-1 with TRBJ2-7, with D tentatively TRBD2 (5 bases). The germline V and J ends were trimmed by 0 bases and 7 bases, with 8 bases remaining between them. CDR3 length: 12 residues. CDR1 is SGHRS, CDR2 YFSETQ, per germline. The CDR3 loop reads CASSLGEREQYF. The CDR3 DNA reads as TGCGCCAGCAGCTTGGGGGAGCGGGAGCAGTACTTC.

This rearrangement joins TRBV7-2 to TRBJ2-1; tentative D call: TRBD2 (5 bases). Per germline, CDR1 SGHTA and CDR2 FQGNSA. This CDR3 has 12 amino acids. The germline V and J ends were trimmed by 1 base and 8 bases, with 6 bases remaining between them. The CDR3 bases are TGTGCCAGCAGCTTAGGACTATATGAGCAGTTCTTC. Encoded protein: CASSLGLYEQFF.

The CDR3 loop is CASSPEYLRQGFSTTEAFF. CDR3 nucleotide sequence: TGTGCCAGCAGCCCTGAATACCTACGACAGGGGTTCAGCACCACTGAAGCTTTCTTT. The chain recombines TRBV5-6 with TRBJ1-1, with 8 bases matching TRBD1. V gave up 4 bases and J gave up 4 bases; unmatched junction bases: 21. The CDR3 covers 19 residues. Per germline, CDR1 SGHDT and CDR2 YYEEEE.

V usage is TRBV4-2 and J usage is TRBJ2-5; TRBD1 aligns across 9 bases. The J call is in doubt because the DNA end fits TRBJ2-7 better. The CDR3 is 15 residues long. Looked up from germline, CDR1 is LGHNA and CDR2 is YNFKEQ. This chain's CDR3 is CASSQGQGGSYEQYF. The DNA for the CDR3 is TGTGCCAGCAGCCAGGGACAGGGAGGTTCCTACGAGCAGTACTTC.

The chain recombines TRBV2 with TRBJ1-4, with D perhaps TRBD1 (6 bases). Germline lookup yields CDR1 SNHLY and CDR2 FYNNEI. The CDR3 runs 15 residues. The germline V and J ends were trimmed by 6 bases and 0 bases, with 11 bases remaining between them. DNA for the CDR3: TGTGCCAGCAGACAGGGTAGTGCAACTAATGAAAAACTGTTTTTT. Protein: CASRQGSATNEKLFF.

J is TRBJ2-5 and V is TRBV2, with 7 positions matching TRBD2. Germline V gene lookup returns CDR1 SNHLY and CDR2 FYNNEI. The CDR3 has 14 residues. With V trimmed by 6 bases and J by 4 bases, 8 bases remained unmatched. The CDR3 spells CASSERSSGETQYF. CDR3 DNA sequence: TGTGCCAGCAGCGAAAGGTCTAGCGGAGAGACCCAGTACTTC.